The 6 T cell receptor beta chains presented below share a single source sample, sequenced in a study of T cell repertoires in cytomegalovirus infection. One entry per CDR3 protein, called by TCRdb with MiXCR from the reads. The table records approximately 550,000 distinct CDR3 sequences, about 17% of them present only once. The sample comprised CD8+ T cells from PBMCs. The origin of the receptors is a human donor in good health (CMV status not recorded). Some clones in this sample may be carry-over from other donors' samples.

In regard to this clonotype: At one of its ends the junction is not consistent with the germline gene, which may arise from a read error. The rearrangement joins TRBV24-1 to TRBJ2-1, with 8 bases matching TRBD2. The CDR3 extends over 19 amino acids. The V gene's germline CDR1 is KGHDR and CDR2 SFDVKD. The CDR3 loop reads CAISDLGRGGESSYNEQFF. CDR3 in DNA: TGTGCCATCAGTGATTTGGGCCGGGGGGGGGAAAGCTCCTACAATGAGCAGTTCTTC.

This clonotype came up a few times. This may be a read error, as it is one base from a much larger clone. The V call is TRBV7-2, the J call TRBJ2-7; D is possibly TRBD1 (6 bases). The germline gives CDR1 SGHTA, CDR2 FQGNSA. The CDR3 is 14 amino acids. CDR3 region: CVSSLQGSAYEQYF. The CDR3 bases are TGTGTCAGCAGCTTACAGGGTAGCGCTTACGAGCAGTACTTC. Full variable domain (rest looked up from reference TRBV7-2 and TRBJ2-7): GAGVSQSPSNKVTEKGKDVELRCDPISGHTALYWYRQSLGQGLEFLIYFQGNSAPDKSGLPSDRFSAERTGGSVSTLTIQRTQQEDSAVYLCVSSLQGSAYEQYFGPGTRLTVT.

The chain has TRBV27 and TRBJ2-7, with 8 bases aligning to TRBD1. V shed 6 bases and J 4 bases; nucleotides not matched to a gene: 5. The CDR3 totals 13 residues. Germline CDR1 reads MNHEY; CDR2 reads SMNVEV (reference sequence). CDR3 nucleotide sequence: TGTGCCAGCAGAACAGGGGGAAGGTACGAGCAGTACTTC. Translation gives CASRTGGRYEQYF.

Ten or more counts support this clonotype. The V and J genes are TRBV7-9 and TRBJ2-1, with D maybe TRBD1 (6 bases). The germline gives CDR1 SEHNR, CDR2 FQNEAQ (reference sequence). The CDR3 contains 19 residues. Trimming took 5 bases from V and 0 from J, leaving 23 bases between them. In nucleotides, the CDR3 is TGTGCCAGCAGCCCCATAACGGCCCCGGACAGCGCCTCCTACAATGAGCAGTTCTTC. Amino acids: CASSPITAPDSASYNEQFF. Together with reference TRBV7-9 and TRBJ2-1, the CDR3 gives the full variable domain: DTGVSQNPRHKITKRGQNVTFRCDPISEHNRLYWYRQTLGQGPEFLTYFQNEAQLEKSRLLSDRFSAERPKGSFSTLEIQRTEQGDSAMYLCASSPITAPDSASYNEQFFGPGTRLTVL.

There are many counts of this clonotype. As DNA, the CDR3 is TGTGCCAGCAGAACTCCGGCGCCGGGGGGCGAGCAGTACTTC. Amino acids: CASRTPAPGGEQYF. The rearrangement joins TRBV7-9 to TRBJ2-7; 7 bases align to TRBD2. Per germline, CDR1 SEHNR and CDR2 FQNEAQ (reference sequence). The CDR3 consists of 14 residues. The ends lost 6 bases at V and 6 bases at J; junction bases unmatched: 11.

The V gene is TRBV6-4, the J gene TRBJ1-1; D unclear. Trimming shortened V by 3 bases and J by 1 base, and 6 bases separated the two germline ends. This CDR3 comprises 13 residues. Germline V gene sequence: CDR1 MRHNA, CDR2 SNTAGT. CDR3 bases: TGTGCCAGCAGTGAGGAACCGAACACTGAAGCTTTCTTT. As protein: CASSEEPNTEAFF.